The clone carrying this T cell receptor beta chain is labeled medium-sized (0.01 to 0.1%) based on frequency. Its matching antigen is unknown. Approximately 40,000 genome equivalents of blood DNA were amplified for TRB. Germline loops: CDR1 MNHEY, CDR2 SVGAGI. The CDR3 contains 17 residues. One tube held mixed TRB-A and TRB-B primer pools for touch-down PCR. TCRdb re-called the multiplex PCR reads, yielding one record per CDR3 amino acid sequence without DNA. The sample data list a few thousand distinct CDR3 sequences. The data are from a study of T cell clusters in autoimmune cytopenias. The study's findings and limits: Clustering suggested that physiological T cell clusters were missing in primary autoimmune cytopenia patients.

This TCR was recovered from a human donor with an autoimmune cytopenia, with autoimmune hepatitis or in good health (not recorded which). The sample was peripheral blood. The chain couples TRBV6-5 to TRBJ1-6; the D call from TCRdb, TRBD1, cannot be confirmed without DNA. The CDR3 here is CASSNRGLSSYNSPLHF.